This T cell receptor (beta chain) stems from a study of identical twins. Points from the study as a whole: Among out-of-frame alpha sequences shared by twins, low generation probability occurred in excess.

cDNA molecules carried unique molecular identifiers, and template switching added a universal primer site. TCRdb fed the 5' RACE reads into MiXCR, producing one record per CDR3 protein. The data show around 250,000 distinct CDR3 sequences, with approximately 11% seen just once and about 3.9% held by the top ten. Of note for this clonotype: Its antigen is not identified.

The CDR3 covers 18 residues. Trimming removed 3 bases from V and 2 bases from J; junction bases left unmatched: 15. From germline, CDR1 is MDHEN and CDR2 SYDVKM. Another study also made use of these data, one on yellow fever vaccine responses in identical twins.

This receptor was identified in a woman between 18 and 29 years old in good health. The sample was memory (CD45RO+) T cells sorted from blood. This chain links TRBV28 with TRBJ1-2; 7 bases are a match to TRBD1. CDR3 in amino acids: CASSLDALGGGRNYGYTF. CDR3 sequence (DNA): TGTGCCAGCAGTTTGGATGCCTTGGGAGGGGGCAGGAACTATGGCTACACCTTC.